A single sample gave rise to the 30 T cell receptor beta chains below, sequenced in a study of blood T cells in healthy people across ages. With a J-beta primer mix and a sample-barcoded 5' primer, a second PCR ran 7 to 11 cycles. TCRdb independently ran MiXCR on the 5' RACE reads; one entry per CDR3 protein. The repertoire consists of around 670,000 distinct CDR3 sequences, with under 30% occurring once and the leading ten covering 15% to 18%. The sequencing sample was made of blood. These receptors all come from a woman of 80 years or more in good health.

In DNA, the CDR3 is TGTGCCAGCAGTTACGGACAGGGGTACTATGGCTACACCTTC. It encodes CASSYGQGYYGYTF. The chain links TRBV6-5 to TRBJ1-2; 9 positions match TRBD1. After removal of 2 bases from V and 3 bases from J, the junction contained 1 base not matched to a gene. The length of the CDR3 is 14 residues. Germline V gives CDR1 MNHEY, CDR2 SVGAGI.

This clonotype was detected a few times. A much larger clone differs from this one at a single base, so this may be a read error. CDR3 coding DNA: TGTGCCAGCAGTGCTCTCAACGGACAGGGCAGCGGTGAGCAGTTCTTC. It yields the protein CASSALNGQGSGEQFF. The chain links TRBV6-1 to TRBJ2-1; 8 positions match TRBD1. The V gene end was trimmed by 4 bases and the J gene end by 9 bases; junction bases not matched to a gene: 14. The CDR3 is 16 residues long. Germline V lookup: CDR1 MNHNS, CDR2 SASEGT.

This chain joins TRBV20-1 and TRBJ1-2; D remains unclear. The ends were cut back, 3 bases at V and 8 bases at J, with 13 bases in the middle. Germline CDR1 and CDR2: DFQATT and SNEGSKA (reference sequence). This CDR3 is built from 12 residues. Written as DNA, the CDR3 is TGCAGTGCTAGGATTCACCGTGGAGGCTACACCTTC. Translating it yields CSARIHRGGYTF.

About this clonotype: A much larger clone sits a single nucleotide away, making a read error possible. The chain has TRBV20-1 and TRBJ1-6; possibly TRBD1 for D (5 bases). The CDR3 is made up of 15 amino acids. The germline V gene encodes CDR1 DFQATT and CDR2 SNEGSKA (reference sequence). The CDR3 here is CSARVLSRADSPPHF. The CDR3 region has the DNA TGCAGTGCTAGAGTCCTCTCCAGGGCAGATTCACCCCCCCACTTT.

On this clonotype: This may arise from a read error, as a much more abundant clone is one base away. The chain employs TRBV6-5 and TRBJ1-2; no clear D gene. Trimming took off 6 bases at V and 7 bases at J, with 12 bases between the two ends. The CDR3 is 12 residues long. Germline V CDR1 and CDR2: MNHEY, SVGAGI. The CDR3 sequence: CASSSAEAGYTF. The CDR3 DNA reads TGTGCCAGCAGCTCCGCTGAGGCTGGCTACACCTTC.

This clonotype has only a few counts. This rearrangement joins TRBV29-1 to TRBJ1-3; tentatively, D is TRBD1 (6 bases). There are 17 residues in the CDR3. Germline CDR1 is SQVTM and CDR2 is ANQGSEA. V was cut by 8 bases and J by 0 bases, with 23 bases left in between. The CDR3 region is CSPEGTTGPSSGNTIYF. In nucleotides, the CDR3 is TGCAGCCCTGAAGGGACTACAGGGCCGAGCTCTGGAAACACCATATATTTT.

This clonotype appeared a single time. The V and J genes are TRBV30 and TRBJ2-1; D remains unclear. CDR1 is GTSNPN, CDR2 SVGIG, per germline (reference sequence). The germline V and J ends were trimmed by 5 bases and 10 bases, with 18 bases remaining between them. This CDR3 is built from 13 residues. Here the CDR3 reads CAWADTRVREQFF. Here the CDR3 DNA reads TGTGCCTGGGCCGATACGCGAGTGAGGGAGCAGTTCTTC.

This clonotype was counted a few times. A much larger clone differs by one base, so this may be a read error. This sequence joins TRBV20-1 and TRBJ2-7; the D gene is possibly TRBD1 (6 bases). Trimming cost V 7 bases and J 7 bases, with 14 bases left between them. CDR3 length: 11 residues. Per germline, CDR1 DFQATT and CDR2 SNEGSKA (reference sequence). Here the CDR3 reads CSGQGGNEQYF. CDR3 DNA sequence: TGCAGTGGCCAAGGGGGTAATGAGCAGTACTTC.

This clonotype was found many times. The V call is TRBV20-1, the J call TRBJ1-4; weak D call: TRBD1 (6 bases). This CDR3 region has 16 residues. V shed 4 bases and J shed 2 bases, with 17 bases lying between them. Germline V CDR1 and CDR2: DFQATT, SNEGSKA (reference sequence). The CDR3 sequence: CSAMTADQGTNEKLFF. Written as DNA, the CDR3 is TGCAGTGCTATGACTGCCGACCAGGGGACTAATGAAAAACTGTTTTTT.

This clonotype occurred a few times. V usage is TRBV5-1 and J usage is TRBJ2-3; possible D gene TRBD2, 6 bases. V was shortened by 0 bases and J by 4 bases, with 15 bases between the two germline ends. There are 16 residues in the CDR3. CDR1 and CDR2 from the germline V gene are SGHRS and YFSETQ. The CDR3 DNA follows: TGCGCCAGCAGCTTGGTGCTGCGGGGTAGCGCAGATACGCAGTATTTT. Its translation is CASSLVLRGSADTQYF.

This clonotype was recorded many times. The chain recombines TRBV7-9 with TRBJ2-3, with TRBD1 identical over 9 bases. The ends lost 5 bases at V and 3 bases at J; junction bases unmatched: 6. This CDR3 spans 15 amino acids. Germline CDR1 and CDR2: SEHNR and FQNEAQ (reference sequence). This chain's CDR3 is CASSPTGGATDTQYF. The CDR3, as DNA: TGTGCCAGCAGCCCGACAGGGGGGGCGACAGATACGCAGTATTTT.

A note on this clonotype: At one end, the junction sequence differs from germline, possibly due to a read error. The chain couples TRBV5-5 to TRBJ2-7; weak D call: TRBD2 (7 bases). The assigned J gene may be wrong: the sequence end matches TRBJ2-5 better. CDR1 is SGHKS, CDR2 YYEKEE, per germline (reference sequence). This CDR3 region has 14 residues. DNA of the CDR3: TGTGCCGGCAGCTTGGTAGGGGGGGGAGAGACCCAGTACTTC. Residues: CAGSLVGGGETQYF.

This clonotype was counted many times. The chain uses TRBV5-1 and TRBJ1-1, with D perhaps TRBD1 (5 bases). Deletions cut 5 bases from V and 1 base from J, with 9 bases between. Looked up from germline, CDR1 is SGHRS and CDR2 is YFSETQ. CDR3 length: 13 residues. For the CDR3, the DNA is TGCGCCAGCAGTTCAACAGGGAACACTGAAGCTTTCTTT. It is translated as CASSSTGNTEAFF.

This clonotype was counted between two and nine times. This sequence joins TRBV21-1 and TRBJ1-1. TRBV21-1 is designated a pseudogene. The CDR3 covers 15 residues. CDR3 DNA: TGTGCCAGCAGCTACACCTCCCCGAACACTGAAGAAGCTTTCTTT. This translates into CASSYTSPNTEEAFF.

At least ten counts were recorded for this clonotype. V gene TRBV12-3 or TRBV12-4 combines with J gene TRBJ2-6; D is unclear. V lost 9 bases, J lost 2 bases, and 11 bases lay in between. The length of the CDR3 is 14 residues. Written as DNA, the CDR3 is TGTGCCAGTTCAGGTCGGGCTGGGGCCAACGTCCTGACTTTC. Translating gives CASSGRAGANVLTF.

This clonotype was recorded at least ten times. The V and J genes are TRBV5-1 and TRBJ2-7; D might be TRBD1 (6 bases). The CDR3 runs 14 residues. Trimming removed 8 bases at V and 2 bases at J, with 17 bases between. Germline V gene sequence: CDR1 SGHRS, CDR2 YFSETQ. CDR3 sequence: CASGAGTRTYEQYF. The CDR3 DNA reads TGCGCCAGTGGGGCCGGGACAAGGACCTACGAGCAGTACTTC.

The chain joins TRBV20-1 to TRBJ2-5; TRBD2 is a possible D gene (5 bases). The germline V gene encodes CDR1 DFQATT and CDR2 SNEGSKA (reference sequence). V was shortened by 5 bases and J by 2 bases, with 21 bases between the two germline ends. The CDR3 runs 16 residues. The CDR3 DNA is TGCAGTGCTCAAACCGGACCCCGCCCGGGGCAAGAGACCCAGTACTTC. Its protein is CSAQTGPRPGQETQYF.

The chain recombines TRBV12-3 or TRBV12-4 with TRBJ1-2; the match to TRBD1 covers 8 bases. V trimming: 6 bases; J trimming: 4 bases; junction bases outside the gene matches: 7. CDR3 length equals 14 residues. The CDR3 reads CASSVTGGPYGYTF. The DNA for the CDR3 is TGTGCCAGCAGCGTAACAGGGGGGCCCTATGGCTACACCTTC.

Concerning this clonotype itself: The junction differs from germline at one of its ends, possibly a read error. This chain links TRBV10-3 with TRBJ1-1, with D tentatively TRBD1 (5 bases). Germline V gene lookup returns CDR1 ENHRY and CDR2 SYGVKD. The CDR3 loop spans 14 amino acids. CDR3 sequence (DNA): TGTGCCATCACCGAGGGGCCCCAGAACGCTGAAGCTTTCTTT. Translation gives CAITEGPQNAEAFF.

This chain links TRBV6-5 with TRBJ1-2; D not certain. The V end was cut by 5 bases, the J end by 3 bases, with 10 bases between. CDR1 is MNHEY and CDR2 is SVGAGI in the germline V gene. This CDR3 is 13 amino acids long. The CDR3 bases are TGTGCCAGCAGTCGGACGCCAGACTATGGCTACACCTTC. Amino acids: CASSRTPDYGYTF.

A remark on this clonotype: A much larger clone differs by one base, so this may be a read error. The rearrangement links TRBV5-1 to TRBJ2-5; TRBD1 matches at 9 bases. Germline V CDR1 and CDR2: SGHRS, YFSETQ. V lost 5 bases and J lost 5; bases outside the gene matches: 4. The CDR3 length is 13 residues. CDR3 DNA: TGCGCCAGCAGATTTGACAGGGGGGAGACCCAGTACTTC. Encoded protein: CASRFDRGETQYF.

This clonotype appeared once. The chain uses TRBV5-1 and TRBJ2-2; D is tentatively TRBD1 or TRBD2 (5 bases each). Germline loops: CDR1 SGHRS, CDR2 YFSETQ. V lost 3 bases and J 5 bases, leaving 8 bases between the germline ends. CDR3 length: 13 amino acids. Written as DNA, the CDR3 is TGCGCCAGCAGCTGGGGACGGACCGGGGAGCTGTTTTTT. Encoded protein: CASSWGRTGELFF.

This clonotype was found many times. The chain combines TRBV20-1 with TRBJ2-4, with D perhaps matching TRBD1 (5 bases). Trimming left V 3 bases short and J 8 bases short, with 14 bases between. From germline, CDR1 is DFQATT and CDR2 SNEGSKA (reference sequence). The CDR3 covers 13 residues. In nucleotides, the CDR3 is TGCAGTGCTAGTACAGTACAAGGGGACATTCAGTACTTC. It codes for CSASTVQGDIQYF.

There are many counts of this clonotype. The gene calls are TRBV5-4 and TRBJ2-4; D might be TRBD1 (6 bases). V gave up 5 bases and J gave up 5 bases, with 17 bases separating them. Germline CDR1 and CDR2: SGHNT and YYREEE (reference sequence). The CDR3 is 15 amino acids. CDR3 in amino acids: CASSSPTGSENIQYF. CDR3 bases: TGTGCCAGCAGTTCACCTACAGGGTCGGAAAACATTCAGTACTTC.

The chain links TRBV20-1 to TRBJ1-6; tentatively, D is TRBD1 (5 bases). In germline, CDR1 is DFQATT, CDR2 SNEGSKA (reference sequence). The V end lost 4 bases, the J end lost 0 bases, and 10 bases lay between the germline ends. This CDR3 has 15 amino acids. CDR3: CSAKTGSSYNSPLHF. The CDR3 DNA is TGCAGTGCTAAAACAGGAAGCTCCTATAATTCACCCCTCCACTTT.

The sample holds many counts of this clonotype. Here the CDR3 reads CSAREGAGAKYEQYF. The CDR3 DNA follows: TGCAGTGCTAGAGAAGGGGCAGGGGCCAAGTACGAGCAGTACTTC. The chain employs TRBV20-1 and TRBJ2-7; D may be TRBD1 (6 bases). This CDR3 is built from 15 residues. Trimming stripped 0 bases from V and 4 bases from J, with 16 bases between. CDR1 DFQATT and CDR2 SNEGSKA come from the germline V gene (reference sequence).

A remark on this clonotype: A read error is possible here, since a much larger clone lies one base away. The V gene is TRBV7-6, the J gene TRBJ2-3; perhaps D is TRBD1 or TRBD2 (6 bases each). This CDR3 contains 15 residues. The germline V gene has CDR1 SGHVS and CDR2 FNYEAQ. CDR3 region: CASSYRWGALDTRYF. CDR3 DNA sequence: TGTGCCAGCAGCTATCGGTGGGGGGCCTTAGATACGCGGTATTTT.

The rearrangement links TRBV5-1 to TRBJ2-3; no firm D call. Germline V CDR1 and CDR2: SGHRS, YFSETQ. V lost 3 bases, J lost 0 bases, and 14 bases lay in between. The CDR3 runs 16 residues. The CDR3 nucleotides are TGCGCCAGCAGCTCAGGTAGCCGGTCTAGCACAGATACGCAGTATTTT. Translation gives CASSSGSRSSTDTQYF.

This chain uses TRBV9 with TRBJ2-3; 9 bases agree with TRBD2. The V and J ends lost 3 bases and 5 bases, in that order; junction bases with no gene match: 7. The CDR3 runs to 15 residues. CDR1 is SGDLS and CDR2 is YYNGEE in the germline V gene. CDR3 amino acids: CASSGAGGWEDTQYF. In nucleotides, the CDR3 is TGTGCCAGCAGCGGAGCGGGGGGCTGGGAAGATACGCAGTATTTT.

This clonotype was picked up a small number of times. This chain joins TRBV30 and TRBJ1-6; D unclear. Looked up from germline, CDR1 is GTSNPN and CDR2 is SVGIG (reference sequence). This CDR3 spans 12 amino acids. V was trimmed by 0 bases and J by 10 bases, leaving 7 bases between them. Written as DNA, the CDR3 is TGTGCCTGGAGTGTAACGGGGTCACCCCTCCACTTT. This translates into CAWSVTGSPLHF.